The rows below give T cell receptor beta chains drawn from one sample of a study of T cells in Graves' hyperthyroidism and ophthalmopathy. TCRdb re-called the multiplex PCR reads with MiXCR, one entry per CDR3 protein. The sample has fewer than 250,000 distinct CDR3 sequences; roughly 15% are singletons. Sequenced input: blood. The receptors were gathered from a woman aged 18-29 years with Graves' ophthalmopathy. Each CDR3 is given with its conserved first and last residue. The D gene is left open where the match is weak. Only part of the rows carry a size: once, few, many, or a class if the clone is expanded.

V gene: TRBV6-1
clone size: many
J gene: TRBJ1-2
D gene: TRBD1
CDR3 DNA: TGTGCCAGCAGTCCTTTATCGGGGACAGGGTATGGCTACACCTTC
CDR3 protein: CASSPLSGTGYGYTF

V gene: TRBV9
clone size: many
J gene: TRBJ2-7
D gene: .
CDR3 DNA: TGTGCCAGCAGCGAGGGGGCTAGCGGCACCTCCTACGAGCAGTACTTC
CDR3 protein: CASSEGASGTSYEQYF

V gene: TRBV7-9
clone size: many
J gene: TRBJ2-1
D gene: .
CDR3 DNA: TGTGCCAGCAGCTTTCGGGACCAAGCCTACAATGAGCAGTTCTTC
CDR3 protein: CASSFRDQAYNEQFF

V gene: TRBV13
clone size: many
J gene: TRBJ2-1
D gene: TRBD2
CDR3 DNA: TGTGCCAGCGGGGCGGGGGGCAGCAATGAGCAGTTCTTC
CDR3 protein: CASGAGGSNEQFF

V gene: TRBV20-1
clone size: few
J gene: TRBJ2-3
D gene: TRBD2
CDR3 DNA: TGCAGTGCTAGAGAGTGGACTAGCGGGAGGCGCACAGATACGCAGTATTTT
CDR3 protein: CSAREWTSGRRTDTQYF

V gene: TRBV18
clone size: many
J gene: TRBJ2-1
D gene: .
CDR3 DNA: TGTGCCAGCTCACCCTGGGACGGAAACAATGAGCAGTTCTTC
CDR3 protein: CASSPWDGNNEQFF

V gene: TRBV3-1
clone size: many
J gene: TRBJ2-2
D gene: .
CDR3 DNA: TGTGCCAGCAGCCAAGAGATAAGGGCCACCGGGGAGCTGTTTTTT
CDR3 protein: CASSQEIRATGELFF

V gene: TRBV28
clone size: .
J gene: TRBJ1-5
D gene: TRBD1
CDR3 DNA: TGTGCCAGCGAAGGTCTCGGGACAGGGGGAAGTCGGCAGCCCCAGCATTTT
CDR3 protein: CASEGLGTGGSRQPQHF

V gene: TRBV6-4
clone size: .
J gene: TRBJ2-3
D gene: .
CDR3 DNA: TGTGCCAGCAGTCAAAAACCTAGCACAGATACGCAGTATTTT
CDR3 protein: CASSQKPSTDTQYF

V gene: TRBV9
clone size: .
J gene: TRBJ2-5
D gene: .
CDR3 DNA: TGCGCCGGCAGCTTGTCGGAGACCCAGTACTTC
CDR3 protein: CAGSLSETQYF

V gene: TRBV10-1
clone size: many
J gene: TRBJ2-2
D gene: TRBD2
CDR3 DNA: TGCGCCAGCAGTGCCGGGACTAGAGGCACCGGGGAGCTGTTTTTT
CDR3 protein: CASSAGTRGTGELFF

V gene: TRBV6-1
clone size: many
J gene: TRBJ1-2
D gene: .
CDR3 DNA: TGTGCCAGCAGCCGCGGCGGGGTTAACTATGGCTACACCTTC
CDR3 protein: CASSRGGVNYGYTF

V gene: TRBV14
clone size: few
J gene: TRBJ2-2
D gene: TRBD2
CDR3 DNA: TGTGCCAGCAGCCAAGATAGGGCTAGCGGGAGCCGCGCGAACACCGGGGAGCTGTTTTTT
CDR3 protein: CASSQDRASGSRANTGELFF

V gene: TRBV15
clone size: many
J gene: TRBJ1-2
D gene: .
CDR3 DNA: TGTGCCACCAGCAGAGATACAGGGAACTATGGCTACACCTTC
CDR3 protein: CATSRDTGNYGYTF

V gene: TRBV30
clone size: many
J gene: TRBJ1-3
D gene: TRBD1
CDR3 DNA: TGTGCCTGGAGAACGGGACAGGGGGATAACACCATATATTTT
CDR3 protein: CAWRTGQGDNTIYF

V gene: TRBV29-1
clone size: many
J gene: TRBJ2-2
D gene: .
CDR3 DNA: TGCAGCGTTGACCGCGGGAACACCGGGGAGCTGTTTTTT
CDR3 protein: CSVDRGNTGELFF

V gene: TRBV11-2
clone size: many
J gene: TRBJ2-1
D gene: TRBD2
CDR3 DNA: TGTGCCAGCAGCGTTGCAAGCGGGGGGGGCTACAATGAGCAGTTCTTC
CDR3 protein: CASSVASGGGYNEQFF

V gene: TRBV12-3/TRBV12-4
clone size: .
J gene: TRBJ2-3
D gene: TRBD2
CDR3 DNA: TGTGCCAGCAGTTCGGGACTAGCGGGAATTATCACAGATACGCAGTATTTT
CDR3 protein: CASSSGLAGIITDTQYF

V gene: TRBV20-1
clone size: many
J gene: TRBJ1-1
D gene: .
CDR3 DNA: TGCAGTGCTAGAGATGGGACAATGAACACTGAAGCTTTCTTT
CDR3 protein: CSARDGTMNTEAFF

V gene: TRBV18
clone size: many
J gene: TRBJ2-3
D gene: TRBD1
CDR3 DNA: TGTGCCAGCTCCCATCAGGGGGATGGCACAGATACGCAGTATTTT
CDR3 protein: CASSHQGDGTDTQYF

V gene: TRBV6-1
clone size: many
J gene: TRBJ2-2
D gene: TRBD1
CDR3 DNA: TGTGCCAGCAGTGTCGGACAGGCCAACACCGGGGAGCTGTTTTTT
CDR3 protein: CASSVGQANTGELFF

V gene: TRBV5-6
clone size: .
J gene: TRBJ1-2
D gene: TRBD1
CDR3 DNA: TGTGCCAGCAGCTTCGGGACAGGGGGCCGGGGTGGCTACACCTTC
CDR3 protein: CASSFGTGGRGGYTF

V gene: TRBV18
clone size: many
J gene: TRBJ1-2
D gene: .
CDR3 DNA: TGTGCCAGCTCAGCCACAGGGAACTATGGCTACACCTTC
CDR3 protein: CASSATGNYGYTF

V gene: TRBV20-1
clone size: many
J gene: TRBJ2-5
D gene: TRBD2
CDR3 DNA: TGCAGTGCTAGAAAAACTAGCGGGGGCTACCAAGAGACCCAGTACTTC
CDR3 protein: CSARKTSGGYQETQYF

V gene: TRBV20-1
clone size: .
J gene: TRBJ2-1
D gene: TRBD2
CDR3 DNA: TGCAGTGCTAGAGACCGACTCTGGACTAGCGGGAGTGAGCAGTTCTTC
CDR3 protein: CSARDRLWTSGSEQFF

V gene: TRBV3-1
clone size: many
J gene: TRBJ2-5
D gene: .
CDR3 DNA: TGTGCCAGCAGCCTCCCCAGGGCCCGGCCAGCGGCCCAGTACTTC
CDR3 protein: CASSLPRARPAAQYF

V gene: TRBV13
clone size: many
J gene: TRBJ2-3
D gene: .
CDR3 DNA: TGTGCCAGCAGATTACGGGGTAGCACAGATACGCAGTATTTT
CDR3 protein: CASRLRGSTDTQYF

V gene: TRBV20-1
clone size: few
J gene: TRBJ2-1
D gene: .
CDR3 DNA: TGCAGTGCTAGCGGGGTAAGCTCCTACAATGAGCAGTTCTTC
CDR3 protein: CSASGVSSYNEQFF

V gene: TRBV7-2
clone size: .
J gene: TRBJ2-1
D gene: TRBD2
CDR3 DNA: TGTGCCAGCAGCCTCACTAGCGGGAGGGCCGGGGGTGAGCAGTTCTTC
CDR3 protein: CASSLTSGRAGGEQFF

V gene: TRBV20-1
clone size: many
J gene: TRBJ2-1
D gene: TRBD1
CDR3 DNA: TGCAGTGCTAGACGACAGGGGGCAGAAAACCCGATATACAATGAGCAGTTCTTC
CDR3 protein: CSARRQGAENPIYNEQFF

V gene: TRBV3-1
clone size: few
J gene: TRBJ2-5
D gene: TRBD2
CDR3 DNA: TGTGCCAGCAGCCAAGGCTTAGCGGGGGGGCTTAAAGAGACCCAGTACTTC
CDR3 protein: CASSQGLAGGLKETQYF

V gene: TRBV7-9
clone size: many
J gene: TRBJ2-5
D gene: TRBD2
CDR3 DNA: TGTGCCAGCAGCTTAGCAGCGGGATCAGGAGAGACCCAGTACTTC
CDR3 protein: CASSLAAGSGETQYF

V gene: TRBV30
clone size: once
J gene: TRBJ2-7
D gene: TRBD1
CDR3 DNA: TGTGCCTGGACGGCCGGGACAGGGCCTAGGGAGCAGTACTTC
CDR3 protein: CAWTAGTGPREQYF

V gene: TRBV19
clone size: few
J gene: TRBJ2-6
D gene: TRBD2
CDR3 DNA: TGTGCCAGTAGTATTGGGGGGGGAGGAGCTGGGGCCAACGTCCTGACTTTC
CDR3 protein: CASSIGGGGAGANVLTF

V gene: TRBV7-3
clone size: many
J gene: TRBJ2-2
D gene: TRBD2
CDR3 DNA: TGTGCCAGCAGCCCAATACCAGCGGGACCTAACACCGGGGAGCTGTTTTTT
CDR3 protein: CASSPIPAGPNTGELFF

V gene: TRBV27
clone size: many
J gene: TRBJ2-7
D gene: .
CDR3 DNA: TGTGCCAGCAGTAACAGGGGAGGGTCCTACGAGCAGTACTTC
CDR3 protein: CASSNRGGSYEQYF

V gene: TRBV5-8
clone size: many
J gene: TRBJ1-4
D gene: .
CDR3 DNA: TGTGCCAGCAGCTCACTGGACGGTGAGGGGGAAAAACTGTTTTTT
CDR3 protein: CASSSLDGEGEKLFF

V gene: TRBV7-2
clone size: .
J gene: TRBJ2-3
D gene: TRBD2
CDR3 DNA: TGTGCCAGCAGCCCTCGACTAGCGGGAGGTTCGGATACGCAGTATTTT
CDR3 protein: CASSPRLAGGSDTQYF

V gene: TRBV12-3/TRBV12-4
clone size: many
J gene: TRBJ2-5
D gene: .
CDR3 DNA: TGTGCCAGCAGTTTTTACAGCCAAGAGACCCAGTACTTC
CDR3 protein: CASSFYSQETQYF

V gene: TRBV28
clone size: many
J gene: TRBJ2-1
D gene: .
CDR3 DNA: TGTGCCAGCAGTTTGCATAGAGAGAGCTCCTACAATGAGCAGTTCTTC
CDR3 protein: CASSLHRESSYNEQFF

V gene: TRBV29-1
clone size: many
J gene: TRBJ2-3
D gene: TRBD2
CDR3 DNA: TGCAGCGTCACCGGACTAGCGGTCTCAGATACGCAATATTTT
CDR3 protein: CSVTGLAVSDTQYF

V gene: TRBV7-9
clone size: .
J gene: TRBJ2-2
D gene: .
CDR3 DNA: TGTGCCAGCAGTTCCAAGGCTTTTAGAACCGGGGAGCTGTTTTTT
CDR3 protein: CASSSKAFRTGELFF

V gene: TRBV30
clone size: many
J gene: TRBJ1-1
D gene: .
CDR3 DNA: TGTGCCTGGAGTCAGGGGCCTGAAGCTTTCTTT
CDR3 protein: CAWSQGPEAFF

V gene: TRBV6-1
clone size: many
J gene: TRBJ2-3
D gene: TRBD2
CDR3 DNA: TGTGCCAGCAGGGAAGAACTAGCGGGGGGGGCAGATACGCAGTATTTT
CDR3 protein: CASREELAGGADTQYF

V gene: TRBV6-1
clone size: many
J gene: TRBJ1-1
D gene: TRBD1
CDR3 DNA: TGTGCCAGCGACAGGGGATCTCACACTGAAGCTTTCTTT
CDR3 protein: CASDRGSHTEAFF

V gene: TRBV6-1
clone size: many
J gene: TRBJ1-1
D gene: TRBD1
CDR3 DNA: TGTGCCAGCAGAGACAGGGAGAACACTGAAGCTTTCTTT
CDR3 protein: CASRDRENTEAFF